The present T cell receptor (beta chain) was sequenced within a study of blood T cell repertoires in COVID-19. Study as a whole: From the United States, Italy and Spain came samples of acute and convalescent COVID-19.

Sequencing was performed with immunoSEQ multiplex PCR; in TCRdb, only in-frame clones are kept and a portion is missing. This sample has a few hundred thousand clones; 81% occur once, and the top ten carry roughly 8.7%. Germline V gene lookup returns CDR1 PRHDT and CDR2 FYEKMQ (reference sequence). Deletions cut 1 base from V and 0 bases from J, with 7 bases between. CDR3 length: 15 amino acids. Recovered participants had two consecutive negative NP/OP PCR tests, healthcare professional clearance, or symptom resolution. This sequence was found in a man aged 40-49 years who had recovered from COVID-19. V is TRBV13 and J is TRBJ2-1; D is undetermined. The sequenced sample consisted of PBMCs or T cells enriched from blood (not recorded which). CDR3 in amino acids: CASSLVVSSYNEQFF. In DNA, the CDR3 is TGTGCCAGCAGCTTAGTGGTTAGCTCCTACAATGAGCAGTTCTTC.